This T cell receptor beta chain was recorded in a study of cytomegalovirus exposure and HLA in healthy donors (dated by TCRdb to about 2017). Regarding the complete study: In an earlier analysis of around 540 of the donors, 276 Gb of sequence data and approximately 120 million unique TCR beta sequences from roughly 200 million T cells were reported. An early release that covered 640 HLA-typed donors contained 250 to 350 gigabases of sequencing data and roughly 84 million unique TCR sequences. Of the roughly 400 genotyped donors, 65% to 90% fell in the genetic ancestry cluster associated with self-reported Caucasian donors. The study aimed to test whether cataloging public T cell receptors could reveal signatures of past pathogen exposure. The study profiled the T cell repertoires of about 640 subjects by immunosequencing and related them to cytomegalovirus serostatus. In addition to the first cohort of about 650 subjects, a separate validation cohort of about 120 different subjects was used. The study combined high-throughput TCR immunosequencing, statistical association of individual TCRs with disease status, and machine learning to predict cytomegalovirus infection status. A later analysis re-analyzed previously published TCR beta repertoires from 666 donors and added high-resolution HLA genotyping to study TCR occurrence patterns. Rather than using new phenotypic data, the later analysis identified candidate immune exposures from TCR beta sequences and from how often those sequences occurred across donors. To decide whether each TCR beta V gene segment behaved as functional or pseudogenic, an earlier analysis of over 500 of the donors relied on high-throughput TCR beta sequencing. Donor age, sex, ethnicity and CMV serostatus were compiled alongside the repertoire data. A later genetic analysis took genome-wide SNP genotypes for about 65% of the 666 donors and used that subset as a discovery cohort. All discovery cohort repertoires had been generated on a single sequencing platform. HLA typing covered class I and class II loci at four-digit resolution. Typing coverage differed by locus: A, B, C, DRB1 and DQB1 were typed in about 629-640 donors, DQA1 in 522, DPA1 in some 600, and DPB1 in 400 to 490. Several DR-DQ haplotypes were treated as single units for association and clustering because of strong linkage in the cohort. Among approximately 370 genotyped donors of the cohort, an average of approximately 240,000 unique TCR beta nucleotide sequences was sequenced per donor, of which 15% to 20% were non-productive.

The cohort comprised 710 or so healthy bone marrow donors. At the time of sampling, all cohort members were nominally healthy, though unrecorded immune exposures were likely present. The donor was CMV seropositive and belonged to the group of 250 to 300 seropositive cohort members. A peripheral blood sample was provided by each donor, and peripheral blood mononuclear cells were used for TCR beta sequencing. Genomic DNA extraction from the blood cell samples was performed with the Qiagen DNeasy Blood Extraction Kit. The CDR3 starts with the cysteine, ends with the phenylalanine, and has 15 residues. Solely the CDR3 DNA is kept, with 45 bases framed from the first base. V is pared back by 0 bases and J by 3 bases, with 9 bases lying between the germline termini. Looking up the germline V gene yields CDR1 MNHEY and CDR2 SVGAGI. As to this clone: There is no known antigen for this receptor.

Study-wide findings and limitations: The cohort was sequenced for TCR beta chains only, and without alpha or paired-chain data the features that could be detected were limited. An earlier analysis of approximately 590 of the donors showed that most TCR beta V segments appeared in productive rearrangements either about 87% or about 30% of the time, which broadly matched IMGT annotations. According to a later analysis, parvovirus B19, influenza, CMV and Epstein-Barr virus appeared linked to several top co-occurrence clusters. A further reported finding was that TCR beta sequences accurately predicted the HLA-A and HLA-B alleles for most subjects in the first cohort. Correlated functional status among segregating V segments might be attributable to linkage disequilibrium, but an unknown experimental factor could not be ruled out. Some IMGT-functional V segments, including TRBV6-2 and TRBV6-3, could not be distinguished by the 87-base-pair reads and were therefore excluded. A few of the identified cytomegalovirus-associated TCR beta chains were confirmed in vitro to be specific for cytomegalovirus antigens. Because counts were too low, roughly 18 rarely observed V segments, including chromosome 9 orphons, were left out of the earlier analysis of approximately 500 of the donors. A total of fewer than 200 TCR beta chains were listed by the study as associated with cytomegalovirus. In both the original and validation cohorts, the classifier was reported to diagnose cytomegalovirus status with high specificity and sensitivity. According to a later analysis, TCR association rates differed among HLA loci, with DRB1 alleles showing the most associated TCRs and HLA-C alleles showing the fewest. The authors suggested that the approach could potentially be generalized to other disease states and immunological phenotypes. HLA typing was unavailable for some donors at each locus, so association tests used only the typed subset. Most CMV-associated TCR beta chains appeared to be HLA-restricted in a later analysis, and the HLA associations seemed to be driven largely by CMV exposure. A later analysis associated about 16,000 TCR beta sequences with specific HLA alleles at a false discovery rate of 0.05. The presence/absence analyses assumed that sequencing depth was roughly uniform across donors, and that assumption may not be true. A later analysis found that HLA-associated TCR beta chains were more clonally expanded and had lower generation probabilities than equally common non-associated chains. A cluster of highly shared sequence variants was judged likely to be a technical artifact of the sequencing pipeline. The only immune exposure information available for the cohort was CMV serostatus. Compared with the approximately 670-donor mean, donors in an Asian-associated ancestry cluster had fewer N-insertions in productive TCRs, according to a later genetic analysis. An association between a missense DCLRE1C variant and V-gene and J-gene trimming of TCR beta chains was found in a later genetic analysis and replicated in an independent cohort. When HLA alleles, especially DR and DQ, strongly co-occurred, TCR associations were difficult to assign to individual alleles. Across donors, most TCR sequences were observed very rarely, whereas some public TCRs were present in many individuals.

Library preparation was by the immunoSEQ multiplex PCR assay. For the multiplex PCR, a mixture combining 60 forward primers for TCR Vbeta segments and 13 reverse primers for TCR Jbeta segments was used. Amplification of the CDR3 region of rearranged TCR beta genes was performed with a multiplex PCR assay on genomic DNA. The Illumina HiSeq System was used to sequence the amplified TCR beta libraries as 87-base-pair reads. Per the source publication's procedure: In a later analysis, tens of millions of unique TCR beta chains were counted across the 650 to 700 repertoires, and roughly 11 million of these chains were shared by at least two donors. To remove PCR and sequencing errors, raw reads were error-corrected and collapsed into unique sequences using a nearest-neighbor algorithm that merged closely related sequences. CDR3 sequences were aligned to IMGT reference sequences to assign V, D and J gene segments. For a sequence to be retained, a match of at least six nucleotides to both a V gene segment and a J gene segment was required. A rearrangement counted as productive if the CDR3 had no stop codons and remained in frame with V and J, and every other rearrangement counted as non-productive. Following IMGT convention, CDR3 was defined as the stretch from the second conserved V-encoded cysteine to the conserved J-encoded phenylalanine. The earlier analysis of 587 of the donors excluded sequences that lacked an unambiguous match to a single V gene segment. In an earlier analysis of several hundred of the donors, V segments were called functional above 56.7% productive rearrangements and were called segregating when the between-donor standard deviation exceeded 5%. A statistical classification framework was built for diagnosing cytomegalovirus status from the catalog of TCR beta chain sequences. A later analysis assigned V and J genes by comparing TCR nucleotide sequences with IMGT/GENE-DB human TR gene sequences. The TCRdist pipeline was used in a later analysis to assign CDR3 sequences and most-parsimonious VDJ recombination scenarios. In a later analysis, each TCR beta chain was defined by its CDR3 amino acid sequence together with its V-gene family, and reads without a unique V-gene family were excluded. As a way to deal with suspected cross-contamination and a sequencing artifact, a later analysis dropped 450 to 700 nucleotide sequences that were highly shared and had low generation probability. In a later analysis, a clonal expansion index was calculated for each public chain from normalized within-repertoire ranks of inferred template counts. In a later analysis, generation probabilities were computed using a VDJ recombination model fitted to out-of-frame rearrangements, and the results were checked against IGoR. In a later analysis, hypergeometric tests were used to score TCR-TCR, TCR-HLA and TCR-CMV co-occurrence, with a repertoire-size bias correction applied to TCR pairs. False discovery rates were estimated in a later analysis by permuting HLA or CMV assignments 20 times. In a later analysis, co-occurring TCRs were grouped using DBSCAN, and TCRdist sequence similarity was added for clustering within HLA-allele-positive subsets. For co-occurrence clustering, repertoires with fewer than 30,000 or more than 120,000 public chains were excluded, along with four to six repertoires with anomalous nucleotide sharing. The source is immuneACCESS, and TCRdb retained only in-frame sequences with V and J called. Part of the clones is not carried over; for the studies checked, unresolved V genes explain less than half of this, and the remainder is unexplained. The D gene and trimming were derived from the DNA, and the V and J assignments and clone size from that table. The sample's own table lists over 100,000 clones. Around 6.5% of the sample rests with the top ten.

Rearrangement joined TRBV6-5 to TRBJ1-5; possibly the D gene is TRBD1, per 5 matching bases. Sequencing was carried out using PBMCs. The receptor's source is a man aged 35 to 55 in good health and CMV-seropositive. CDR3 loop: CASSYSPGINQPQHF. The sequenced DNA is TGTGCCAGCAGTTACTCCCCAGGGATCAATCAGCCCCAGCATTTT.